These T cell receptor beta chains were read from a single sample in a study of control samples from healthy donors and cancer patients. The repertoire was sequenced with immunoSEQ multiplex PCR; TCRdb's copy has only in-frame clones and lacks some. In the table there are approximately 150,000 clones, roughly 92% of which are singletons. Sequenced input: blood. These receptor sequences come from a woman aged 25 to 39 in good health. The CDR3 runs from the conserved cysteine through the conserved F or W. The D gene is left open where the match is weak. Clone size is shown for a subset of rows, as once, few, many or a class of expanded clone.

V	size	D	J	CDR3	DNA
TRBV28	-	-	TRBJ2-1	CASSLNGLPGGEQFF	TGTGCCAGCAGTTTGAACGGACTCCCCGGGGGTGAGCAGTTCTTC
TRBV10-3	-	-	TRBJ2-7	CAISNQQDPQSYEQYF	TGTGCCATCAGCAACCAACAGGATCCCCAGTCCTACGAGCAGTACTTC
TRBV9	-	-	TRBJ1-5	CASSVGDTNQPQHF	TGTGCCAGCAGCGTAGGGGACACAAATCAGCCCCAGCATTTT
TRBV5-1	-	TRBD1	TRBJ1-6	CASSLAGGDSPLHF	TGCGCCAGCAGCTTGGCAGGGGGCGACTCACCCCTCCACTTT
TRBV5-8	once	-	TRBJ2-1	CASSLAGTEQFF	TGTGCCAGCAGCCTTGCCGGGACAGAGCAGTTCTTC
TRBV9	-	-	TRBJ2-5	CASSVVSGGKETQYF	TGTGCCAGCAGCGTAGTCTCTGGGGGTAAGGAGACCCAGTACTTC
TRBV19	-	-	TRBJ1-4	CASSILGRTNEKLFF	TGTGCCAGTAGTATTCTGGGACGGACTAATGAAAAACTGTTTTTT
TRBV5-6	-	-	TRBJ1-1	CASSLYRRRTEAEAFF	TGTGCCAGCAGCTTGTATAGGCGCAGGACTGAAGCTGAAGCTTTCTTT
TRBV24-1	-	-	TRBJ1-2	CATSDRYGYTF	TGTGCCACCAGTGACCGCTATGGCTACACCTTC
TRBV19	few	TRBD1	TRBJ2-2	CASGTGGATGELFF	TGTGCCAGTGGGACAGGGGGCGCAACCGGGGAGCTGTTTTTT
TRBV24-1	-	TRBD2	TRBJ2-2	CATSALGGRAIGELFF	TGTGCCACCAGTGCCCTGGGCGGGAGGGCCATCGGGGAGCTGTTTTTT
TRBV4-2	-	-	TRBJ2-5	CASSQDFAGHQETQYF	TGTGCCAGCAGCCAAGATTTTGCGGGGCACCAAGAGACCCAGTACTTC
TRBV6-6	-	-	TRBJ1-5	CASSYSSLRTDQPQHF	TGTGCCAGCAGTTACTCTTCATTGAGGACCGATCAGCCCCAGCATTTT
TRBV21-1	few	-	TRBJ2-7	CASSTRTSPLHEQYF	TGTGCCAGCAGCACCCGGACTAGCCCTCTCCACGAGCAGTACTTC
TRBV2	-	TRBD2	TRBJ2-1	CASSEGTSGRYEQFF	TGTGCCAGCAGTGAGGGGACTAGCGGGAGATATGAGCAGTTCTTC
TRBV5-1	-	-	TRBJ2-3	CASSKQGTGTDTQYF	TGCGCCAGCAGCAAACAGGGAACGGGCACAGATACGCAGTATTTT
TRBV9	-	-	TRBJ1-1	CASSVASRMNTEAFF	TGTGCCAGCAGCGTAGCGAGCAGAATGAACACTGAAGCTTTCTTT
TRBV30	-	TRBD1	TRBJ2-3	CAWSPGQGGDTQYF	TGTGCCTGGAGTCCGGGACAGGGGGGAGATACGCAGTATTTT
TRBV28	-	TRBD1	TRBJ1-4	CASSPRSRQGRDEKLFF	TGTGCCAGCAGTCCCCGTTCCCGACAGGGGCGGGATGAAAAACTGTTTTTT
TRBV3-1/TRBV3-2	-	-	TRBJ2-7	CASSLRLNDREQYF	TGTGCCAGCAGCCTCCGCCTGAACGACCGCGAGCAGTACTTC
TRBV10-1	once	-	TRBJ2-5	CASSGSPLTALQETQYF	TGCGCCAGCAGTGGATCTCCGCTGACTGCGCTCCAAGAGACCCAGTACTTC
TRBV28	-	-	TRBJ1-4	CASSSETSTGTNEKLFF	TGTGCCAGCAGCTCTGAGACGTCGACTGGAACTAATGAAAAACTGTTTTTT
TRBV23-1	-	-	TRBJ2-5	CASRRDRPRALETQYF	TGCGCCAGCAGACGCGATAGACCCCGGGCGCTAGAGACCCAGTACTTC
TRBV28	-	TRBD2	TRBJ2-1	CASSTSGAYNEQFF	TGTGCCAGCAGTACTAGCGGAGCCTACAATGAGCAGTTCTTC
TRBV7-8	-	-	TRBJ1-5	CASSSDGDNQPQHF	TGTGCCAGCAGCTCAGACGGAGACAATCAGCCCCAGCATTTT
TRBV7-2	-	-	TRBJ2-1	CASSLSHNEQFF	TGTGCCAGCAGCTTGAGCCACAATGAGCAGTTCTTC
TRBV5-6	-	-	TRBJ2-1	CASSLAVLANSYNEQFF	TGTGCCAGCAGCTTGGCCGTACTAGCCAACTCCTACAATGAGCAGTTCTTC
TRBV15	once	TRBD2	TRBJ2-5	CATSKEAGAETQYF	TGTGCCACCAGCAAAGAAGCGGGAGCTGAGACCCAGTACTTC
TRBV28	-	-	TRBJ1-1	CASSSYLEHRENTEAFF	TGTGCCAGCAGTTCGTATTTAGAGCACAGGGAGAACACTGAAGCTTTCTTT
TRBV3-1/TRBV3-2	-	-	TRBJ1-2	CASKPSLAPGGYTF	TGTGCCAGCAAACCCTCTTTGGCCCCGGGTGGCTACACCTTC